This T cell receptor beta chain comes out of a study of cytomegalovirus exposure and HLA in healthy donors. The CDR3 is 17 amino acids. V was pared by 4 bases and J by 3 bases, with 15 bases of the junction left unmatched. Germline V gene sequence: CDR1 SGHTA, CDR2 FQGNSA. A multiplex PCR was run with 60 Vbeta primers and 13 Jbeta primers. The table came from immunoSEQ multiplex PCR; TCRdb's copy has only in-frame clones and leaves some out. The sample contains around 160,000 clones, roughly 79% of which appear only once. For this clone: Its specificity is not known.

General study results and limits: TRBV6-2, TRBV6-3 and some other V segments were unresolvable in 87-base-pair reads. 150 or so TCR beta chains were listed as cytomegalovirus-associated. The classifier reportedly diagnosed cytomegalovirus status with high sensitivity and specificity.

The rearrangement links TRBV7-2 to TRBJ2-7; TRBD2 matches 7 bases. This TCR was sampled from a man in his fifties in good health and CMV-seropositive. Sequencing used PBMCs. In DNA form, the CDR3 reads TGTGCCAGCAGCTCCCGACGGGGGGATGCCCAATACTACGAGCAGTACTTC. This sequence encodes CASSSRRGDAQYYEQYF.